This entry lists 17 T cell receptor beta chains sequenced from one sample in a study of cytomegalovirus exposure and HLA in healthy donors (dated by TCRdb to the late 2010s). Library preparation used the immunoSEQ multiplex PCR assay. The multiplex PCR relied on a mix of 60 forward primers for TCR Vbeta segments and 13 reverse primers for TCR Jbeta segments. TCRdb carries this immuneACCESS record with in-frame sequences only. Its versions omit some clonotypes, under half of them owing to an unresolved V gene in the studies checked, with the rest unexplained. The sample table lists approximately 170,000 clones, around 79% of them with a count of one. About 1.5% of the sample is taken by the ten largest. The sequenced material came from PBMCs. The receptor set was obtained from a woman under 30 in good health and CMV-seronegative.

V usage is TRBV4-1 and J usage is TRBJ2-7, with 12 positions matching TRBD1. J gave up 7 bases and V 2 bases, and 21 bases lay outside the gene matches. This CDR3 is built from 20 residues. CDR1 MGHRA and CDR2 YSYEKL come from the germline V gene. The CDR3 region has the DNA TGCGCCAGCAGCCAAAATCGGTTGGGGATCGTGGGACAGGGGGCGGGAGAGCAGTACTTC. Encoded protein: CASSQNRLGIVGQGAGEQYF.

The table lists this clone with a few counts. V is TRBV6-5 and J is TRBJ1-1, with 7 bases fitting TRBD1. Per germline, CDR1 MNHEY and CDR2 SVGAGI. V lost 7 bases, J lost 5 bases, and 7 bases stayed unmatched. The CDR3 is 13 amino acids. CDR3 in DNA: TGTGCCAGCAATCAAAGGGGACAGACTGAAGCTTTCTTT. This sequence encodes CASNQRGQTEAFF.

V usage is TRBV4-2 and J usage is TRBJ2-1, with 12 positions matching TRBD2. Germline loops: CDR1 LGHNA, CDR2 YNFKEQ. The CDR3 sequence is 18 residues long. Losses at the gene ends were 0 bases for V and 2 bases for J; bases not matched to a gene: 5. The CDR3, as DNA: TGTGCCAGCAGCCAAGAAGGACTAGCGGGGCTTACCTACAATGAGCAGTTCTTC. Its translation: CASSQEGLAGLTYNEQFF.

The rearrangement uses TRBV9 and TRBJ1-4, with 7 bases fitting TRBD1. With 0 bases clipped from V and 13 bases from J, the junction kept 6 bases outside the gene matches. The CDR3 contains 13 residues. Per the germline V gene, CDR1 is SGDLS and CDR2 is YYNGEE. The CDR3 spells CASSVDLSGGLFF. The CDR3 DNA is TGTGCCAGCAGCGTAGATCTCTCAGGGGGACTGTTTTTT. Complete variable domain (other parts from reference TRBV9 and TRBJ1-4): DSGVTQTPKHLITATGQRVTLRCSPRSGDLSVYWYQQSLDQGLQFLIQYYNGEERAKGNILERFSAQQFPDLHSELNLSSLELGDSALYFCASSVDLSGGLFFGSGTQLSVL.

The chain has TRBV4-1 and TRBJ1-1, with TRBD1 matching 8 bases. In germline, CDR1 is MGHRA, CDR2 YSYEKL. V lost 2 bases to trimming and J lost 0 bases; unmatched junction nucleotides: 5. The CDR3 is 16 residues long. CDR3 nucleotides: TGCGCCAGCAGCCAATGGCGGACAGGGTTGAACACTGAAGCTTTCTTT. This translates into CASSQWRTGLNTEAFF.

This sequence joins TRBV6-5 and TRBJ2-1; D is uncertain. This CDR3 is built from 14 residues. The V end was cut by 5 bases, the J end by 4 bases, with 12 bases between. Germline-derived CDR1 and CDR2 are MNHEY and SVGAGI. In nucleotides, the CDR3 is TGTGCCAGCAGTAACGGTTTAAAATACAATGAGCAGTTCTTC. It translates to CASSNGLKYNEQFF.

The CDR3 coding sequence is TGTGCCAGCAGCTCTAGCGGGGGCTCCACAGATACGCAGTATTTT. Translated: CASSSSGGSTDTQYF. J is TRBJ2-3 and V is TRBV7-3; TRBD2 agrees at 10 bases. The length of the CDR3 is 15 residues. Germline V gives CDR1 SGHTA, CDR2 FQGTGA. The J segment lost 2 bases and the V segment lost 4 bases, leaving 3 bases of the junction unmatched. Full variable domain (remainder filled in from reference TRBV7-3 and TRBJ2-3): GAGVSQTPSNKVTEKGKYVELRCDPISGHTALYWYRQSLGQGPEFLIYFQGTGAADDSGLPNDRFFAVRPEGSVSTLKIQRTERGDSAVYLCASSSSGGSTDTQYFGPGTRLTVL.

The V gene is TRBV28, the J gene TRBJ1-1; D perhaps matches TRBD1 (5 bases). Trimming cost V 5 bases and J 1 base, with 14 bases left between them. Germline CDR1 and CDR2: MDHEN and SYDVKM. The CDR3 is 15 amino acids. The CDR3 sequence: CASSPPGVRNTEAFF. The CDR3 nucleotides read TGTGCCAGCAGTCCTCCGGGGGTGAGGAACACTGAAGCTTTCTTT.

The V call is TRBV14, the J call TRBJ1-1; 9 nucleotides agree with TRBD1. CDR1 and CDR2 from the germline V gene are SGHDN and FVKESK. The CDR3 contains 15 residues. J was trimmed by 5 bases and V by 5 bases; bases with no gene match: 9. The CDR3 spells CASSYTGGWGTEAFF. The CDR3 region has the DNA TGTGCCAGCAGCTACACAGGGGGCTGGGGGACTGAAGCTTTCTTT.

This chain connects TRBV7-3 to TRBJ1-1, with D perhaps TRBD1 (5 bases). CDR3 size: 13 residues. From germline, CDR1 is SGHTA and CDR2 FQGTGA. V was clipped by 5 bases and J by 1 base, with 8 bases between them. The CDR3 here is CASSRGSNTEAFF. DNA for the CDR3: TGTGCCAGCAGCCGGGGGTCGAACACTGAAGCTTTCTTT.

J is TRBJ2-3 and V is TRBV5-1, with a possible D match to TRBD2 (6 bases). CDR1 is SGHRS, CDR2 YFSETQ, per germline. The CDR3 has 13 amino acids. Trimming removed 4 bases at V and 4 bases at J, with 10 bases between. The CDR3 loop reads CASSAGLSDTQYF. For the CDR3, the DNA is TGCGCCAGCAGCGCGGGACTCTCAGATACGCAGTATTTT. The full variable domain, completed using reference TRBV5-1 and TRBJ2-3, is KAGVTQTPRYLIKTRGQQVTLSCSPISGHRSVSWYQQTPGQGLQFLFEYFSETQRNKGNFPGRFSGRQFSNSRSEMNVSTLELGDSALYLCASSAGLSDTQYFGPGTRLTVL.

This clone was detected only a few times. The chain links TRBV14 to TRBJ1-4; 10 bases agree with TRBD1. The CDR3 is 16 residues long. Germline CDR1 SGHDN, CDR2 FVKESK. Losses at the gene ends were 0 bases for V and 7 bases for J; bases not matched to a gene: 5. CDR3 residues: CASSQDQGTGAEKLFF. DNA of the CDR3: TGTGCCAGCAGCCAAGATCAGGGGACAGGGGCTGAAAAACTGTTTTTT. Variable domain in full (rest from reference TRBV14 and TRBJ1-4): EAGVTQFPSHSVIEKGQTVTLRCDPISGHDNLYWYRRVMGKEIKFLLHFVKESKQDESGMPNNRFLAERTGGTYSTLKVQPAELEDSGVYFCASSQDQGTGAEKLFFGSGTQLSVL.

The chain employs TRBV7-3 and TRBJ2-1; TRBD2 matches at 11 bases. Trimming at V came to 3 bases and at J to 9 bases, leaving 7 bases not matched to a gene. This CDR3 spans 15 amino acids. Per germline, CDR1 SGHTA and CDR2 FQGTGA. CDR3 bases: TGTGCCAGCAGCTTGGTTCTAGCGGGAGGAGGTGAGCAGTTCTTC. It yields the protein CASSLVLAGGGEQFF.

The chain couples TRBV9 to TRBJ1-1, with 7 bases that match TRBD1. The J segment lost 4 bases and the V segment lost 4 bases, leaving 10 bases of the junction unmatched. CDR3 length equals 15 residues. Germline loops: CDR1 SGDLS, CDR2 YYNGEE. This CDR3 is CASSPTGSWATEAFF. As DNA, the CDR3 is TGTGCCAGCAGCCCGACAGGGTCATGGGCCACTGAAGCTTTCTTT.

The genes are TRBV5-6 and TRBJ2-5; D perhaps matches TRBD2 (6 bases). The CDR3 is made up of 16 amino acids. With 1 base removed from V and 5 bases from J, the gap between germline ends came to 18 bases. Germline V gene sequence: CDR1 SGHDT, CDR2 YYEEEE. The CDR3, as DNA: TGTGCCAGCAGCTTGTTAATTGGGACTGGGCGGGAGACCCAGTACTTC. Amino acid sequence: CASSLLIGTGRETQYF.

The V and J genes are TRBV5-1 and TRBJ2-5; the match to TRBD2 covers 13 bases. Germline V CDR1 and CDR2: SGHRS, YFSETQ. The CDR3 is 19 residues long. V dropped 2 bases and J dropped 1; count of bases not matched to a gene: 11. This CDR3 is CASSLYGLAGEAFQETQYF. The CDR3 DNA sequence: TGCGCCAGCAGCTTATATGGACTAGCGGGGGAGGCATTCCAAGAGACCCAGTACTTC. The variable domain in full, completed from reference TRBV5-1 and TRBJ2-5, reads KAGVTQTPRYLIKTRGQQVTLSCSPISGHRSVSWYQQTPGQGLQFLFEYFSETQRNKGNFPGRFSGRQFSNSRSEMNVSTLELGDSALYLCASSLYGLAGEAFQETQYFGPGTRLLVL.

CDR3 residues: CASSQDIRGSLSHNEQFF. DNA for the CDR3: TGCGCCAGCAGCCAAGATATAAGAGGGAGCTTATCCCACAATGAGCAGTTCTTC. V gene TRBV4-3 combines with J gene TRBJ2-1; maybe TRBD2 (5 bases). There are 18 residues in the CDR3. V shed 0 bases and J shed 5 bases, with 20 bases lying between them. The germline V gene has CDR1 LGHNA and CDR2 YSLEER.